The present TCR beta chain was sequenced within a study of CD8 T cells in Susac syndrome. This clonotype was recorded a few times. The sequenced target, TCR beta, came from blood CD8+ and CD4+ T cells. The TEMRA cells underwent FACS enrichment, while the CD8+ and CD4+ T cells underwent negative isolation. An amount of RNA that ranged from roughly 0.45 to 1 ug was reverse transcribed with random hexamers. Amplification of TCR beta CDR3 used immunoSEQ multiplex PCR across 54 Vbeta and 13 Jbeta. TCRdb re-called the immunoSEQ multiplex PCR reads with MiXCR, one entry per CDR3 protein. The data show 130,000 or so distinct CDR3 sequences, around 85% seen once. The receptor comes from a human donor with multiple sclerosis. The sample taken for sequencing was CD8+ T cells from PBMCs.

CDR3: CASSEGPNWPQHF. CDR3 DNA sequence: TGTGCCAGCAGCGAAGGGCCTAATTGGCCCCAGCATTTT. The chain couples TRBV11-1 to TRBJ1-5, with D hard to call. Germline CDR1 and CDR2: SGHAT and FQDESV (reference sequence). The CDR3 length is 13 residues. V gave up 5 bases and J gave up 9 bases, with 14 bases separating them. Based on the CDR3 plus reference TRBV11-1 and TRBJ1-5, the full variable domain is EAEVAQSPRYKITEKSQAVAFWCDPISGHATLYWYRQILGQGPELLVQFQDESVVDDSQLPKDRFSAERLKGVDSTLKIQPAELGDSAMYLCASSEGPNWPQHFGDGTRLSIL.